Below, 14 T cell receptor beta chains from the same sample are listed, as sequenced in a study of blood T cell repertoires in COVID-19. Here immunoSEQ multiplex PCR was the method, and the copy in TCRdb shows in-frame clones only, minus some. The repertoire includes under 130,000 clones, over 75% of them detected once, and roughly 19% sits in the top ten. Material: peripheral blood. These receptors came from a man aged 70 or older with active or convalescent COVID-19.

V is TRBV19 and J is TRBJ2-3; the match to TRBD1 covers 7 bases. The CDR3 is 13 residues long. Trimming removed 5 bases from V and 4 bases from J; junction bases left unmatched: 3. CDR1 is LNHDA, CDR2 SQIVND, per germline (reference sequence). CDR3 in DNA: TGTGCCAGTAGTGACAGGGCTTCAGATACGCAGTATTTT. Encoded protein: CASSDRASDTQYF.

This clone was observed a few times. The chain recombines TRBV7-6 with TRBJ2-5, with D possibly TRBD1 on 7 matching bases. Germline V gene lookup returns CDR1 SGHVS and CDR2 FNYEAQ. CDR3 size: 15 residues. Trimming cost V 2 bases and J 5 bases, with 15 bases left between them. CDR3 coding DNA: TGTGCCAGCAGCTTACCCCAGGGGGGCTGGGAGACCCAGTACTTC. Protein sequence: CASSLPQGGWETQYF.

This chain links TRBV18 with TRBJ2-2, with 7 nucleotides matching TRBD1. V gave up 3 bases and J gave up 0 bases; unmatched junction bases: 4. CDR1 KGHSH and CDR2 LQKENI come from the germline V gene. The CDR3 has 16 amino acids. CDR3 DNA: TGTGCCAGCTCACCCAAAGACAGGGCGAACACCGGGGAGCTGTTTTTT. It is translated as CASSPKDRANTGELFF.

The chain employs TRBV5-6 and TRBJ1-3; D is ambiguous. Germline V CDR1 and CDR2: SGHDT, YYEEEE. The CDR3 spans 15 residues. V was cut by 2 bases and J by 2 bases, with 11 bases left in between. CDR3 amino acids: CASSFLSRAGNTIYF. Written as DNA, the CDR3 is TGTGCCAGCAGCTTCTTATCGAGGGCTGGAAACACCATATATTTT.

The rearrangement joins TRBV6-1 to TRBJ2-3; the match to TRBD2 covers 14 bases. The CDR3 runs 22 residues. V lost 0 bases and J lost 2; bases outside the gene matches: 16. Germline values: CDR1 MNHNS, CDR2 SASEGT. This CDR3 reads CASSEARGLPGLAGVYTDTQYF. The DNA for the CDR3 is TGTGCCAGCAGTGAAGCGCGGGGGCTTCCGGGACTAGCGGGAGTTTACACAGATACGCAGTATTTT.

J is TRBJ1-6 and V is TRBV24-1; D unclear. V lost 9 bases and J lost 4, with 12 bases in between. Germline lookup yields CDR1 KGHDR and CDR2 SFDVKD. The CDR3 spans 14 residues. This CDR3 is CATLAAGYNSPLHF. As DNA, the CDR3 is TGTGCCACCTTAGCGGCGGGTTATAATTCACCCCTCCACTTT.

CDR3 sequence: CATSAAPGTSDSQETQYF. The DNA for the CDR3 is TGTGCCACCAGTGCCGCCCCCGGGACTAGCGACAGCCAAGAGACCCAGTACTTC. The chain has TRBV24-1 and TRBJ2-5, with 10 bases fitting TRBD2. J gave up 1 base and V 5 bases, and 12 bases lay outside the gene matches. The CDR3 has 18 amino acids. In germline, CDR1 is KGHDR, CDR2 SFDVKD.

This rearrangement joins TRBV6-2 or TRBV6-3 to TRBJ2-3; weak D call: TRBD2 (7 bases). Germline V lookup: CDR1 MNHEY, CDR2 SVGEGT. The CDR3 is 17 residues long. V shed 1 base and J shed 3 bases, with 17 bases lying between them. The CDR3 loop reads CASSYYIEGGKTDTQYF. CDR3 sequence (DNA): TGTGCCAGCAGTTACTACATTGAGGGGGGGAAGACAGATACGCAGTATTTT.

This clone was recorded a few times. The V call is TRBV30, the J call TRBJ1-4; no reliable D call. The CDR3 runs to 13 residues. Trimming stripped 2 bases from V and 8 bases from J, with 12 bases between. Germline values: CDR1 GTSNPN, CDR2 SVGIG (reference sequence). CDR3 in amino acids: CAWSLAPVEKLFF. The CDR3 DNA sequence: TGTGCCTGGAGTCTGGCTCCTGTCGAAAAACTGTTTTTT.

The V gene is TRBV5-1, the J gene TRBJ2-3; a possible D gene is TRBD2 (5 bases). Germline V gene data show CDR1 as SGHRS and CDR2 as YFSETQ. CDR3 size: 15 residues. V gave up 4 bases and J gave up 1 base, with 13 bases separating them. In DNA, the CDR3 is TGCGCCAGCAGCCAGTTTCGGGGAGGCACAGATACGCAGTATTTT. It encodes CASSQFRGGTDTQYF.

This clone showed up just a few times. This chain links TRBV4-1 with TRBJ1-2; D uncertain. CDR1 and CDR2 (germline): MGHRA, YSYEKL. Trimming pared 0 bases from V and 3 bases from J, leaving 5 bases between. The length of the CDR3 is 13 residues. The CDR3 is CASSQENYYGYTF. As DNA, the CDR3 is TGCGCCAGCAGCCAAGAGAACTACTATGGCTACACCTTC.

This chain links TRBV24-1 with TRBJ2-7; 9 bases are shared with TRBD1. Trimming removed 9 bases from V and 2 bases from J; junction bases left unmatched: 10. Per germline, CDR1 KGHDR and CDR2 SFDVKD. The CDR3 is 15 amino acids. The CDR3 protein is CATPVTGGPPYEQYF. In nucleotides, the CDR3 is TGTGCCACCCCGGTAACAGGGGGCCCTCCCTACGAGCAGTACTTC.

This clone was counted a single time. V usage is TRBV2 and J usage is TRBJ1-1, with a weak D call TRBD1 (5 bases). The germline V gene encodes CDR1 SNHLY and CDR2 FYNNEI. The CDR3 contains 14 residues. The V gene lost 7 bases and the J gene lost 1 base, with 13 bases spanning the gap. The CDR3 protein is CASNLGGTNTEAFF. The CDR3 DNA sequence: TGTGCCAGCAATTTGGGGGGGACGAACACTGAAGCTTTCTTT.

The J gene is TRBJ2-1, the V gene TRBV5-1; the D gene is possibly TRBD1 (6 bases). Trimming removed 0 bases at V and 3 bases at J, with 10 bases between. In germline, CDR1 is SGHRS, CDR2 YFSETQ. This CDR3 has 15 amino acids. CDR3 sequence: CASSLGGQSYNEQFF. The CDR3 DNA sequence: TGCGCCAGCAGCTTGGGAGGACAGAGCTACAATGAGCAGTTCTTC.